Below are 13 T cell receptor beta chains sequenced from a single sample in a study of cytomegalovirus exposure and HLA in healthy donors. Primers for the PCR totalled 60 Vbeta and 13 Jbeta. Profiled with immunoSEQ multiplex PCR; TCRdb holds only in-frame clones, not every one. The repertoire holds 120,000 or so clones, with 75% to 85% as singletons. Sequenced sample: PBMCs. These receptors all come from a man aged 25-40 years in good health and CMV-seronegative.

V gene TRBV29-1 combines with J gene TRBJ2-2, with 7 positions matching TRBD1. Germline V CDR1 and CDR2: SQVTM, ANQGSEA. The CDR3 is 15 residues long. Trimming cost V 2 bases and J 5 bases; bases outside gene matches: 8. The CDR3 spells CSVETTGVGTGELFF. CDR3 DNA sequence: TGCAGCGTTGAAACTACAGGGGTGGGAACCGGGGAGCTGTTTTTT.

The V call is TRBV28, the J call TRBJ1-1, with a tentative D call TRBD1 (6 bases). V dropped 5 bases and J dropped 0 bases, with 16 bases sitting between them. The length of the CDR3 is 16 residues. CDR1 and CDR2 from the germline V gene are MDHEN and SYDVKM. The DNA for the CDR3 is TGTGCCAGCAGTGCCCCGGCTCAGGGGATGAACACTGAAGCTTTCTTT. This gives the protein CASSAPAQGMNTEAFF. Using reference TRBV28 and TRBJ1-1 for the parts outside the CDR3, the full variable domain is DVKVTQSSRYLVKRTGEKVFLECVQDMDHENMFWYRQDPGLGLRLIYFSYDVKMKEKGDIPEGYSVSREKKERFSLILESASTNQTSMYLCASSAPAQGMNTEAFFGQGTRLTVV.

The chain uses TRBV11-3 and TRBJ2-5, with 10 bases fitting TRBD1. Germline lookup yields CDR1 SGHNT and CDR2 YENEEA. The V gene end was trimmed by 0 bases and the J gene end by 3 bases; junction bases not matched to a gene: 4. CDR3 length equals 16 residues. The DNA for the CDR3 is TGTGCCAGCAGCTTAGAAGGACAGGGGGTGAAAGAGACCCAGTACTTC. This gives the protein CASSLEGQGVKETQYF. The variable domain in full, completed from reference TRBV11-3 and TRBJ2-5, reads EAGVVQSPRYKIIEKKQPVAFWCNPISGHNTLYWYLQNLGQGPELLIRYENEEAVDDSQLPKDRFSAERLKGVDSTLKIQPAELGDSAVYLCASSLEGQGVKETQYFGPGTRLLVL.

J is TRBJ2-7 and V is TRBV15; a possible D gene is TRBD2 (6 bases). CDR3 size: 14 residues. V lost 1 base and J 1 base, leaving 8 bases between the germline ends. The germline CDR1 and CDR2 sequences are LNHNV and YYDKDF (reference sequence). CDR3 DNA: TGTGCCACCAGCAGAGTGGCGGGGTCCTACGAGCAGTACTTC. This gives the protein CATSRVAGSYEQYF.

This chain links TRBV4-3 with TRBJ1-2; D may be TRBD1 (5 bases). Trimming left V 1 base short and J 1 base short, with 10 bases between. Germline V gives CDR1 LGHNA, CDR2 YSLEER. The CDR3 consists of 15 residues. DNA for the CDR3: TGCGCCAGCAGCCAAGGCGGACACAGTAACTATGGCTACACCTTC. Its protein is CASSQGGHSNYGYTF.

The chain recombines TRBV29-1 with TRBJ2-1, with 11 bases aligning to TRBD2. V lost 0 bases and J lost 5; bases outside the gene matches: 6. The CDR3 extends over 16 amino acids. Germline assignment: CDR1 SQVTM and CDR2 ANQGSEA. CDR3 sequence: CSVEDLTSGIDNEQFF. CDR3 bases: TGCAGCGTTGAAGATCTGACTAGCGGGATCGACAATGAGCAGTTCTTC.

V usage is TRBV9 and J usage is TRBJ1-2; D gene unclear. CDR1 SGDLS and CDR2 YYNGEE come from the germline V gene. Trimming took off 0 bases at V and 4 bases at J, with 10 bases between the two ends. The CDR3 length is 14 residues. This CDR3 reads CASSVDIATYGYTF. The CDR3 region has the DNA TGTGCCAGCAGCGTAGACATAGCCACCTATGGCTACACCTTC.

The rearrangement links TRBV19 to TRBJ1-2, with 9 bases identical to TRBD1. The V and J ends lost 9 bases and 6 bases, in that order; junction bases with no gene match: 11. This CDR3 region has 14 residues. From germline, CDR1 is LNHDA and CDR2 SQIVND (reference sequence). The CDR3: CASDIGTGWNGYTF. For the CDR3, the DNA is TGTGCCAGCGACATTGGGACAGGGTGGAATGGCTACACCTTC.

This clone was picked up one time. This CDR3 is CASSLMTGGTDTQYF. The CDR3 coding sequence is TGTGCCAGCAGCTTAATGACGGGGGGCACAGATACGCAGTATTTT. The V and J genes are TRBV7-6 and TRBJ2-3, with D possibly matching TRBD2 (6 bases). This CDR3 is built from 15 residues. Per germline, CDR1 SGHVS and CDR2 FNYEAQ. The V end lost 2 bases, the J end lost 1 base, and 10 bases lay between the germline ends.

This CDR3 is CASSRSGPYEQYF. As DNA, the CDR3 is TGTGCCAGCAGTCGTAGCGGTCCCTACGAGCAGTACTTC. The chain has TRBV28 and TRBJ2-5; D is possibly TRBD2 (6 bases). The end of the DNA is better explained by TRBJ2-7, so the J call may be wrong. Looked up from germline, CDR1 is MDHEN and CDR2 is SYDVKM. The CDR3 totals 13 residues.

In its sample, this clone was seen a few times. The J gene is TRBJ2-5, the V gene TRBV10-3, with 8 bases that match TRBD2. Unmatched junction bases numbered 6, after V lost 11 bases and J lost 1 base. Per the germline V gene, CDR1 is ENHRY and CDR2 is SYGVKD. This CDR3 comprises 13 residues. Here the CDR3 reads CAYSGTSQETQYF. CDR3 in DNA: TGTGCCTACTCCGGGACTAGCCAAGAGACCCAGTACTTC.

The chain joins TRBV29-1 to TRBJ1-2, with D perhaps TRBD1 (6 bases). The CDR3 runs 12 residues. Germline lookup yields CDR1 SQVTM and CDR2 ANQGSEA. V was pared by 6 bases and J by 4 bases, with 12 bases between. The CDR3 reads CSVRQGTYGYTF. CDR3 nucleotides: TGCAGCGTCCGCCAGGGGACCTATGGCTACACCTTC.

V and J are TRBV4-3 and TRBJ2-1, with 8 bases aligning to TRBD2. CDR1 is LGHNA and CDR2 is YSLEER in the germline V gene. The V gene end was trimmed by 0 bases and the J gene end by 6 bases; junction bases not matched to a gene: 10. This CDR3 contains 17 residues. The CDR3 loop is CASSQDAASGRTNEQFF. The CDR3 region has the DNA TGCGCCAGCAGCCAAGATGCCGCCAGCGGGAGAACCAATGAGCAGTTCTTC.